This paragraph reports one TCR beta chain. Its antigen is unidentified. This CDR3 contains 14 residues. Trimming pared 1 base from V and 3 bases from J, leaving 9 bases between. Germline CDR1 is LNHDA and CDR2 is SQIVND (reference sequence). Both 60 Vbeta primers and 13 Jbeta primers went into the PCR. Original analysis: Unique TCR beta chains totaled roughly 80 million in a later count, with roughly 12 million of them shared. Only in-frame clones appear in the TCRdb table, and some are missing; sequencing was by immunoSEQ multiplex PCR. The V and J calls and clone size come from that table; D and trimming were worked out from the DNA. The repertoire holds fewer than 150,000 clones, around four fifths seen once, with around 2% in the top ten. The data are from a study of cytomegalovirus exposure and HLA in healthy donors. Study-wide results and caveats: What a later analysis reportedly showed was that an Asian-associated ancestry cluster had fewer N-insertions than the approximately 670-donor mean.

V gene TRBV19 combines with J gene TRBJ1-2; D is uncertain. Material: PBMCs. This TCR came from a man in his thirties or forties in good health and CMV-seronegative. CDR3 in amino acids: CASSIVGDHYGYTF. Here the CDR3 DNA reads TGTGCCAGTAGTATAGTGGGCGACCACTATGGCTACACCTTC.